These 8 T cell receptor beta chains originate from one sample sequenced in a study of T cell responses to AZD1222 COVID-19 vaccine. The table came from immunoSEQ multiplex PCR; TCRdb's copy has only in-frame clones and leaves some out. The table lists approximately 160,000 clones, 94% of them singletons. Specimen: peripheral blood, collected 28 days after the second AZD1222 dose. The receptors come from an adult who received the AZD1222 COVID-19 vaccine.

This chain links TRBV6-5 with TRBJ1-3; no clear D gene. With 4 bases removed from V and 0 bases from J, the gap between germline ends came to 10 bases. The CDR3 is 15 amino acids. Germline values: CDR1 MNHEY, CDR2 SVGAGI. Written as DNA, the CDR3 is TGTGCCAGCAGTTCATCAGGCAGCTCTGGAAACACCATATATTTT. Translation gives CASSSSGSSGNTIYF.

The chain recombines TRBV3-1 (or the pseudogene TRBV3-2) with TRBJ2-1; D gene ambiguous. The CDR3 has 13 residues. Germline CDR1 is LGHDT and CDR2 is YNNKEL (reference sequence). V lost 5 bases to trimming and J lost 0 bases, with 5 bases between them. This CDR3 is CASSGPSYNEQFF. As DNA, the CDR3 is TGTGCCAGCAGCGGCCCCTCCTACAATGAGCAGTTCTTC.

This clone was seen more than once but under ten times. The chain links TRBV7-9 to TRBJ1-1; maybe TRBD1 (6 bases). CDR3 length: 13 residues. Germline CDR1 and CDR2: SEHNR and FQNEAQ (reference sequence). Trimming shortened V by 2 bases and J by 4 bases, and 8 bases separated the two germline ends. This CDR3 reads CASSLKGGTEAFF. The DNA of the CDR3 is TGTGCCAGCAGCTTAAAGGGGGGCACTGAAGCTTTCTTT.

This clone was counted between two and nine times. V usage is TRBV18 and J usage is TRBJ2-2; possibly TRBD1 for D (5 bases). V was cut by 0 bases and J by 4 bases, with 9 bases left in between. The CDR3 loop spans 15 amino acids. Looked up from germline, CDR1 is KGHSH and CDR2 is LQKENI. CDR3 loop: CASSPPGVRTGELFF. As DNA, the CDR3 is TGTGCCAGCTCACCACCAGGGGTGCGCACCGGGGAGCTGTTTTTT.

The chain uses TRBV5-4 and TRBJ2-5; possibly TRBD2 for D (6 bases). V was shortened by 4 bases and J by 5 bases, with 15 bases between the two germline ends. Per the germline V gene, CDR1 is SGHNT and CDR2 is YYREEE (reference sequence). The CDR3 covers 14 residues. CDR3 bases: TGTGCCAGCAGCCCCCCGGGGGTACGGGAGACCCAGTACTTC. Protein product: CASSPPGVRETQYF.

The chain has TRBV12-3 or TRBV12-4 and TRBJ1-5, with a possible D match to TRBD1 (6 bases). Between the trimmed V and J ends, which lost 5 bases and 12 bases, there was a span of 17 bases. CDR3 size: 13 residues. The CDR3 coding sequence is TGTGCCAGCAGTGCAGAAGGGGGGTTGCTCCAGCATTTT. Translated, it gives CASSAEGGLLQHF.

The chain employs TRBV7-2 and TRBJ2-3, with TRBD2 identical over 8 bases. Looked up from germline, CDR1 is SGHTA and CDR2 is FQGNSA. The J segment lost 4 bases and the V segment lost 5 bases, leaving 8 bases of the junction unmatched. This CDR3 has 15 amino acids. The CDR3 is CASSSRHGRADTQYF. CDR3 nucleotide sequence: TGTGCCAGCAGCAGTCGGCACGGGAGGGCAGATACGCAGTATTTT.

CDR3 loop: CASSYTGNEKLFF. In DNA, the CDR3 is TGTGCCAGCAGCTATACAGGGAATGAAAAACTGTTTTTT. The rearrangement links TRBV27 to TRBJ1-4, with D perhaps matching TRBD1 (6 bases). The CDR3 covers 13 residues. Germline CDR1 is MNHEY and CDR2 is SMNVEV (reference sequence). Trimming shortened V by 6 bases and J by 5 bases, and 10 bases separated the two germline ends.